What follows describes a single TCR beta chain. Its antigen is still unknown. The entry originates in a study of a mutant IDH1 vaccine in newly diagnosed glioma. Time point reported: week 23, last vaccination. With topical imiquimod, each dose of the vaccine consisted of 300 ug of mutant IDH1 20-mer peptide. Trimming removed 6 bases from V and 15 bases from J; junction bases left unmatched: 15. Germline V gene lookup returns CDR1 SQVTM and CDR2 ANQGSEA. The CDR3 is made up of 15 amino acids. The protocol was immunoSEQ multiplex PCR, while the TCRdb copy is restricted to in-frame clones and leaves out a portion. The sample includes roughly 38,000 clones, about 79% seen only once; the top ten take 6.3%.

This chain connects TRBV29-1 to TRBJ2-1, with TRBD2 matching over 15 bases. The sample consisted of PBMCs, taken from a glioma patient whose treatment included an IDH1 peptide vaccine. The clonotype comes from a woman between 35 and 50 years old with glioma. Some clones in this sample may be carry-over from other donors' samples. CDR3 sequence: CSVHPTGLAGGPMFF. CDR3 nucleotides: TGCAGCGTCCACCCCACGGGACTAGCGGGGGGCCCGATGTTCTTC.